This TCR beta chain emerged from a study of cytomegalovirus exposure and HLA in healthy donors. Study findings and constraints: Indistinguishable V segments such as TRBV6-2 and TRBV6-3 were excluded. TCR beta chains associated with HLA were, in a later analysis, more clonally expanded than equally common others. It emerged from a later analysis that several of the most significant clusters appeared to be linked to common viral pathogens. What a later analysis reportedly showed was that an Asian-associated ancestry cluster had fewer N-insertions than the roughly 670-donor mean.

A note on this clone: What it binds is not known.

Germline V gene lookup returns CDR1 MGHDK and CDR2 SYGVNS. This CDR3 region has 13 residues. J lost 2 bases, V lost 6 bases, and 0 bases had no gene match. The PCR ran on 60 Vbeta and 13 Jbeta primers. Generated by immunoSEQ multiplex PCR, the TCRdb table keeps only in-frame clones and is missing some. The table shows about 94,000 clones, with around 70% occurring only once. This clonotype was obtained from a man aged 25 to 40 in good health and CMV-seropositive. Sequenced material: PBMCs. The V gene is TRBV25-1, the J gene TRBJ1-3, with TRBD1 matching over 8 bases. CDR3 coding DNA: TGTGCCAGCAGACAGGGGGCTGGAAACACCATATATTTT. Protein sequence: CASRQGAGNTIYF. The complete variable domain, with remaining parts taken from reference TRBV25-1 and TRBJ1-3, reads EADIYQTPRYLVIGTGKKITLECSQTMGHDKMYWYQQDPGMELHLIHYSYGVNSTEKGDLSSESTVSRIRTEHFPLTLESARPSHTSQYLCASRQGAGNTIYFGEGSWLTVV.